A single sample is the source of the 14 T cell receptor beta chains below, sequenced in a study of OX40 agonist ivuxolimab in advanced cancers. Clones were sequenced by immunoSEQ multiplex PCR, and TCRdb holds only the in-frame ones, with some missing. The sample carries roughly 68,000 clones, more than 80% recorded once. The source material was CD4+ or CD8+ T cells sorted from blood, sampled in a trial of the OX40 agonist ivuxolimab. These receptors all stem from an adult with an advanced solid tumor such as melanoma, head and neck, liver or kidney cancer.

The chain has TRBV5-6 and TRBJ2-7; D is unclear. The CDR3 has 13 residues. Germline assignment: CDR1 SGHDT and CDR2 YYEEEE. Trimming took off 3 bases at V and 7 bases at J, with 14 bases between the two ends. CDR3 loop: CASSSTAVFEQYF. The CDR3, as DNA: TGTGCCAGCAGCTCGACGGCCGTGTTTGAGCAGTACTTC. The whole variable domain, filled in from reference TRBV5-6 and TRBJ2-7, reads DAGVTQSPTHLIKTRGQQVTLRCSPKSGHDTVSWYQQALGQGPQFIFQYYEEEERQRGNFPDRFSGHQFPNYSSELNVNALLLGDSALYLCASSSTAVFEQYFGPGTRLTVT.

The rearrangement uses TRBV27 and TRBJ2-3; D is possibly TRBD2 (6 bases). Deletions cut 6 bases from V and 0 bases from J, with 10 bases between. The germline V gene encodes CDR1 MNHEY and CDR2 SMNVEV (reference sequence). The CDR3 contains 14 residues. The CDR3 here is CASSLSGSTDTQYF. CDR3 sequence (DNA): TGTGCCAGCAGCCTCAGCGGGAGCACAGATACGCAGTATTTT.

The chain carries TRBV9 and TRBJ2-5, with D uncertain. CDR1 and CDR2 (germline): SGDLS, YYNGEE. The CDR3 has 10 amino acids. V gave up 4 bases and J gave up 4 bases, with 2 bases separating them. CDR3 amino acids: CASSRETQYF. For the CDR3, the DNA is TGTGCCAGCAGCAGAGAGACCCAGTACTTC. Full variable domain (missing parts from reference TRBV9 and TRBJ2-5): DSGVTQTPKHLITATGQRVTLRCSPRSGDLSVYWYQQSLDQGLQFLIQYYNGEERAKGNILERFSAQQFPDLHSELNLSSLELGDSALYFCASSRETQYFGPGTRLLVL.

V gene TRBV10-3 combines with J gene TRBJ1-2; D possibly corresponds to TRBD1 (5 bases). This CDR3 region has 14 residues. Trimming removed 10 bases from V and 4 bases from J, with 19 bases in between. Germline assignment: CDR1 ENHRY and CDR2 SYGVKD. In DNA form, the CDR3 reads TGTGCCAACTTCCGGGGAGACGGGGGCTATGGCTACACCTTC. This translates into CANFRGDGGYGYTF.

The rearrangement links TRBV7-9 to TRBJ2-2, with TRBD2 matching 7 bases. Unmatched junction bases numbered 6, after V lost 8 bases and J lost 0 bases. Germline V lookup: CDR1 SEHNR, CDR2 FQNEAQ (reference sequence). The CDR3 is 15 residues long. CDR3 DNA sequence: TGTGCCAGCGGGGGGGACCGCGCGAACACCGGGGAGCTGTTTTTT. Translation: CASGGDRANTGELFF.

The chain joins TRBV5-1 to TRBJ2-7; a possible D gene is TRBD2 (6 bases). Per germline, CDR1 SGHRS and CDR2 YFSETQ. Trimming cost V 4 bases and J 0 bases, with 14 bases left between them. The CDR3 runs to 15 residues. The CDR3 protein is CASSMGRGGSYEQYF. CDR3 sequence (DNA): TGCGCCAGCAGCATGGGAAGGGGAGGCTCCTACGAGCAGTACTTC.

This chain joins TRBV20-1 and TRBJ2-7; TRBD2 might be the D (5 bases). Trimming shortened V by 2 bases and J by 6 bases, and 8 bases separated the two germline ends. CDR3 length: 11 residues. Germline V gives CDR1 DFQATT, CDR2 SNEGSKA (reference sequence). The CDR3 nucleotides are TGCAGTGCTAGACGCGGGCCCGAGCAGTACTTC. Translating it yields CSARRGPEQYF.

The chain has TRBV4-2 and TRBJ2-1; D is unclear. CDR3 length: 16 amino acids. V gave up 0 bases and J gave up 0 bases, with 9 bases separating them. Germline V gene sequence: CDR1 LGHNA, CDR2 YNFKEQ. This CDR3 is CASSQEAVSSYNEQFF. CDR3 DNA: TGTGCCAGCAGCCAAGAAGCCGTGAGCTCCTACAATGAGCAGTTCTTC.

V gene TRBV27 combines with J gene TRBJ2-1; D unresolved. Germline V CDR1 and CDR2: MNHEY, SMNVEV (reference sequence). Trimming left V 4 bases short and J 1 base short, with 20 bases between. CDR3 length: 18 amino acids. CDR3 amino acids: CASSSQWNKDPSYNEQFF. CDR3 bases: TGTGCCAGCAGTTCGCAATGGAATAAGGATCCGTCCTACAATGAGCAGTTCTTC.

As concerns this clone: Other DNA sequences in the same sample also yield this CDR3. The chain carries TRBV27 and TRBJ1-1; D is unresolved. Germline loops: CDR1 MNHEY, CDR2 SMNVEV (reference sequence). CDR3 length: 14 residues. V was shortened by 5 bases and J by 1 base, with 11 bases between the two germline ends. The CDR3 reads CASSSRRKNTEAFF. The CDR3, as DNA: TGTGCCAGCAGTAGTCGACGAAAGAACACTGAAGCTTTCTTT.

V gene TRBV10-1 combines with J gene TRBJ1-3, with 7 positions matching TRBD1. This CDR3 has 15 residues. Germline trimming cut 5 bases from V and 0 bases from J; bases unmatched to any gene: 4. Germline CDR1 reads WNHNN; CDR2 reads SYGVQD (reference sequence). CDR3: CASSYRDSSGNTIYF. In nucleotides, the CDR3 is TGCGCCAGCAGTTACCGGGACAGCTCTGGAAACACCATATATTTT.

This chain's CDR3 is CASSETGSVYGYTF. CDR3 coding DNA: TGTGCCAGCAGTGAGACAGGGAGTGTCTATGGCTACACCTTC. J is TRBJ1-2 and V is TRBV27; 7 nucleotides line up with TRBD1. Germline-derived CDR1 and CDR2 are MNHEY and SMNVEV (reference sequence). This CDR3 spans 14 amino acids. V was pared by 5 bases and J by 4 bases, with 7 bases of the junction left unmatched.

The chain recombines TRBV6-1 with TRBJ2-3, with unresolved D. The germline CDR1 and CDR2 sequences are MNHNS and SASEGT. V lost 2 bases, J lost 6 bases, and 6 bases lay in between. This CDR3 comprises 12 residues. CDR3: CASSEMGDTQYF. CDR3 DNA: TGTGCCAGCAGTGAAATGGGGGATACGCAGTATTTT.

The V and J genes are TRBV19 and TRBJ2-1; TRBD2 aligns across 8 bases. Germline CDR1 and CDR2: LNHDA and SQIVND (reference sequence). The CDR3 loop spans 13 amino acids. V lost 1 base, J lost 9 bases, and 2 bases stayed unmatched. The CDR3 loop reads CASSIATSGEQFF. The CDR3 DNA reads as TGTGCCAGTAGTATAGCCACTAGCGGTGAGCAGTTCTTC.